One and the same sample provided the 14 T cell receptor beta chains below, sequenced in a study of shared T cell receptors in the human thymus. The table came from immunoSEQ multiplex PCR; TCRdb's copy has only in-frame clones and leaves some out. The profile shows roughly 660,000 clones, roughly 88% of them singletons. These data are also associated with another study on human thymus T cells.

Sequencing was performed on thymocytes. Receptors originate from a boy under two years old with a congenital heart defect.

The rearrangement uses TRBV5-1 and TRBJ2-1; 14 bases are shared with TRBD2. Germline CDR1 is SGHRS and CDR2 is YFSETQ. The CDR3 has 22 residues. The trim removed 2 bases at V and 2 bases at J, leaving 18 bases unmatched. Here the CDR3 reads CASSLGTSGSFFHPSPYNEQFF. CDR3 nucleotides: TGCGCCAGCAGCTTAGGGACTAGCGGGAGCTTTTTTCACCCCTCCCCCTACAATGAGCAGTTCTTC.

This sequence joins TRBV4-3 and TRBJ2-1; D possibly corresponds to TRBD2 (5 bases). The CDR3 totals 17 residues. V was clipped by 2 bases and J by 9 bases, with 23 bases between them. CDR1 and CDR2 from the germline V gene are LGHNA and YSLEER. CDR3: CASSQRITRAAGVEQFF. The CDR3 nucleotides read TGCGCCAGCAGCCAAAGGATAACTAGAGCCGCAGGTGTTGAGCAGTTCTTC.

This chain links TRBV27 with TRBJ2-1; 12 nucleotides agree with TRBD2. Germline V CDR1 and CDR2: MNHEY, SMNVEV (reference sequence). The CDR3 has 18 residues. V lost 7 bases and J lost 9; bases outside the gene matches: 19. The CDR3 DNA is TGTGCCAGCACTACTAATCCGACTCTAGCGGGAGGGCCAAGTGAGCAGTTCTTC. This gives the protein CASTTNPTLAGGPSEQFF.

This chain uses TRBV6-6 with TRBJ2-7; no clear D gene. Between the trimmed V and J ends, which lost 8 bases and 0 bases, there was a span of 5 bases. CDR1 and CDR2 from the germline V gene are MNHNY and SVGAGI (reference sequence). This CDR3 contains 11 residues. This CDR3 reads CASGSSYEQYF. In DNA form, the CDR3 reads TGTGCCAGCGGCAGCTCCTACGAGCAGTACTTC.

The sample holds one count of this clone. The chain uses TRBV11-3 and TRBJ2-7, with TRBD1 identical over 7 bases. Germline trimming cut 5 bases from V and 0 bases from J; bases unmatched to any gene: 10. The CDR3 is 16 amino acids. Germline loops: CDR1 SGHNT, CDR2 YENEEA. The DNA for the CDR3 is TGTGCCAGCAGCCCCCTCCGTCACAGGGGCTCCTACGAGCAGTACTTC. Its protein product is CASSPLRHRGSYEQYF.

CDR3 in DNA: TGTGCCAGCAGTTCGTCCAGGAATCAGCCCCAGCATTTT. The encoded protein is CASSSSRNQPQHF. This chain joins TRBV27 and TRBJ1-5; no reliable D call. The CDR3 sequence is 13 residues long. From germline, CDR1 is MNHEY and CDR2 SMNVEV (reference sequence). Trimming cost V 4 bases and J 4 bases, with 8 bases left between them.

The V and J genes are TRBV5-6 and TRBJ2-1; D is possibly TRBD2 (6 bases). CDR1 SGHDT and CDR2 YYEEEE come from the germline V gene. The V end lost 1 base, the J end lost 3 bases, and 14 bases lay between the germline ends. The CDR3 covers 16 residues. The CDR3 reads CASSLRASEVYNEQFF. The CDR3 region has the DNA TGTGCCAGCAGCTTGAGGGCTAGCGAAGTCTACAATGAGCAGTTCTTC. Variable domain in full (rest from reference TRBV5-6 and TRBJ2-1): DAGVTQSPTHLIKTRGQQVTLRCSPKSGHDTVSWYQQALGQGPQFIFQYYEEEERQRGNFPDRFSGHQFPNYSSELNVNALLLGDSALYLCASSLRASEVYNEQFFGPGTRLTVL.

J is TRBJ1-1 and V is TRBV4-1; D call uncertain. The V end was cut by 0 bases, the J end by 2 bases, with 19 bases between. Germline V CDR1 and CDR2: MGHRA, YSYEKL. There are 18 residues in the CDR3. The CDR3 bases are TGCGCCAGCAGCCAAGAGACCCTTTTCGGGGTTCTCAACACTGAAGCTTTCTTT. Its protein is CASSQETLFGVLNTEAFF.

This chain connects TRBV4-3 to TRBJ2-1, with 10 nucleotides matching TRBD2. CDR3 length equals 15 residues. The V segment lost 4 bases and the J segment 12 bases; nucleotides outside the gene matches: 12. The germline gives CDR1 LGHNA, CDR2 YSLEER. CDR3 bases: TGCGCCAGCAGCCCTCAAGAGCGGGAGGGCCAAGGGCAGTTCTTC. Protein product: CASSPQEREGQGQFF.

The chain has TRBV28 and TRBJ1-2; D remains ambiguous. Germline V CDR1 and CDR2: MDHEN, SYDVKM. V lost 2 bases to trimming and J lost 4 bases, with 17 bases between them. This CDR3 is 16 amino acids long. The CDR3 region has the DNA TGTGCCAGCAGTTTAATAAGACGGCACGGAGGCTATGGCTACACCTTC. As protein: CASSLIRRHGGYGYTF.

This clone turned up a few times. The chain couples TRBV20-1 to TRBJ2-7, with 8 bases lining up with TRBD2. Germline CDR1 reads DFQATT; CDR2 reads SNEGSKA (reference sequence). This CDR3 has 11 residues. J gave up 6 bases and V 6 bases, and 4 bases lay outside the gene matches. Here the CDR3 DNA reads TGCAGTGCCCCGGCGGGGGGCGAGCAGTACTTC. Encoded protein: CSAPAGGEQYF.

The chain couples TRBV6-1 to TRBJ2-7; D might be TRBD2 (7 bases). The CDR3 totals 15 residues. V lost 8 bases to trimming and J lost 5 bases, with 22 bases between them. The germline V gene encodes CDR1 MNHNS and CDR2 SASEGT. CDR3: CASGAPGGRKDEQYF. CDR3 coding DNA: TGTGCCAGCGGGGCCCCCGGGGGGCGAAAGGACGAGCAGTACTTC.

This clone was recorded only once. V gene TRBV19 combines with J gene TRBJ2-7; D perhaps matches TRBD1 (5 bases). The germline CDR1 and CDR2 sequences are LNHDA and SQIVND (reference sequence). V shed 6 bases and J shed 4 bases, with 19 bases lying between them. CDR3 length: 15 residues. The CDR3: CASSPQGKGAYEQYF. CDR3 in DNA: TGTGCCAGTAGCCCCCAGGGAAAAGGGGCATACGAGCAGTACTTC. The full variable domain, its missing parts supplied by reference TRBV19 and TRBJ2-7, is DGGITQSPKYLFRKEGQNVTLSCEQNLNHDAMYWYRQDPGQGLRLIYYSQIVNDFQKGDIAEGYSVSREKKESFPLTVTSAQKNPTAFYLCASSPQGKGAYEQYFGPGTRLTVT.

This clone was picked up one time. The chain links TRBV7-8 to TRBJ2-1; TRBD1 aligns across 9 bases. CDR3 length: 17 amino acids. The V gene end was trimmed by 5 bases and the J gene end by 6 bases; junction bases not matched to a gene: 14. In germline, CDR1 is SGHVS, CDR2 FQNEAQ. CDR3 nucleotides: TGTGCCAGCAGCGGAGAAAGGCCGGGACAGGGAGGCAATGAGCAGTTCTTC. Its translation: CASSGERPGQGGNEQFF.